This TCR beta chain was observed in a study of blood T cell repertoires in COVID-19. Study details: Some COVID-19 samples were acute and others convalescent; all came from the United States, Italy and Spain.

The CDR3 sequence is 11 residues long. The V gene lost 10 bases and the J gene lost 0 bases, with 7 bases spanning the gap. Per the germline V gene, CDR1 is MDHEN and CDR2 is SYDVKM. Source study methods: Using reference gene primer amplification, nucleated cell counts were estimated. Measured with immunoSEQ multiplex PCR; TCRdb has only the in-frame clones, and not every one. Clonal size and the V and J genes are those of that table, whereas D and trimming came from the DNA. The sample holds roughly 200,000 clones, 70% to 90% seen once. The chain recombines TRBV28 with TRBJ2-7; D is ambiguous. The receptor's source is a man aged 55 to 70 with acute or convalescent COVID-19. The sequenced sample consisted of peripheral blood. The CDR3 region is CATSGSYEQYF. The CDR3 DNA reads as TGTGCCACCTCGGGCTCCTACGAGCAGTACTTC.